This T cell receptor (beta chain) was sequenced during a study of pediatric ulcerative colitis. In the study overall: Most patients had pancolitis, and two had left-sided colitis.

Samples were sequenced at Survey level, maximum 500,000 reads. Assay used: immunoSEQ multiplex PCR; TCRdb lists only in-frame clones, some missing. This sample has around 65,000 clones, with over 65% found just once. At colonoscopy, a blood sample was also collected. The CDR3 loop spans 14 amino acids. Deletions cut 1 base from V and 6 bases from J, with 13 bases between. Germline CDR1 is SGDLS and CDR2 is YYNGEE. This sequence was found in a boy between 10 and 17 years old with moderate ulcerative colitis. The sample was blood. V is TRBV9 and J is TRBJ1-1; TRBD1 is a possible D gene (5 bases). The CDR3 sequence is CASSVQGTPSEAFF. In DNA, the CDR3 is TGTGCCAGCAGCGTACAGGGAACCCCCTCTGAAGCTTTCTTT. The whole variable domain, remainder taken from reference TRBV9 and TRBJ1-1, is DSGVTQTPKHLITATGQRVTLRCSPRSGDLSVYWYQQSLDQGLQFLIQYYNGEERAKGNILERFSAQQFPDLHSELNLSSLELGDSALYFCASSVQGTPSEAFFGQGTRLTVV.